Listed below are T cell receptor beta chains from one sample, sequenced in a study of beta chain features in type 1 diabetes. Assay: immunoSEQ multiplex PCR; the TCRdb copy retains only in-frame clones and omits some. The table shows 300,000 to 400,000 clones, with 8.5% to 10% occurring only once. The sample comprised central memory CD4+ T cells from blood. These receptors all stem from a man aged 25 to 45 with type 1 diabetes. The conserved cysteine and the conserved F or W are not part of the CDR3 here.

cdr3_length: 13
v_call: TRBV4-3
cdr3_aa: ASSQDFGFREKLF

cdr3_length: 11
v_call: TRBV6-1
cdr3_aa: ASKDQYSDEQY

cdr3_length: 13
v_call: TRBV7-9
cdr3_aa: ASSLALRGTDTQY

cdr3_length: 11
v_call: TRBV9
cdr3_aa: ASGEGHQTRAF

cdr3_length: 10
v_call: TRBV19
cdr3_aa: ATGTGSYEQY

cdr3_length: 15
v_call: TRBV9
cdr3_aa: ASSVGGRGTGANVLT

cdr3_length: 14
v_call: TRBV7-8
cdr3_aa: ASNQRGGSPQETQY

cdr3_length: 10
v_call: TRBV7-9
cdr3_aa: ASSTTNYGYT

cdr3_length: 14
v_call: TRBV18
cdr3_aa: ASSPEGTSGHNEQF

cdr3_length: 12
v_call: TRBV4-2
cdr3_aa: ASSQDNSNYGYT

cdr3_length: 9
v_call: TRBV14
cdr3_aa: ASRYPGLPY

cdr3_length: 14
v_call: TRBV28
cdr3_aa: ASSRAISGRNYGYT

cdr3_length: 11
v_call: TRBV7-6
cdr3_aa: ASSLDRVGGYT

cdr3_length: 12
v_call: TRBV7-3
cdr3_aa: ASSPSQGYNEQF

cdr3_length: 17
v_call: TRBV27
cdr3_aa: ASTKRTGVAGVGQETQY

cdr3_length: 10
v_call: TRBV6-5
cdr3_aa: ASSEGPQPQH

cdr3_length: 12
v_call: TRBV7-9
cdr3_aa: ASSYWRGGDTQY

cdr3_length: 10
v_call: TRBV11-2
cdr3_aa: ASSDPGGEQY

cdr3_length: 11
v_call: TRBV29-1
cdr3_aa: SVEYKGGTEAF

cdr3_length: 10
v_call: TRBV6-5
cdr3_aa: ASGRRVEGYT

cdr3_length: 13
v_call: TRBV6-1
cdr3_aa: ASSESTGVNYGYT

cdr3_length: 13
v_call: TRBV18
cdr3_aa: ASSRGLDSYNEQF

cdr3_length: 13
v_call: TRBV11-3
cdr3_aa: ASSLGTDTAGEQF

cdr3_length: 11
v_call: TRBV28
cdr3_aa: ASSLWATYEQY

cdr3_length: 10
v_call: TRBV6-6
cdr3_aa: ASRQGRETQY

cdr3_length: 11
v_call: TRBV30
cdr3_aa: AWSVGAAAGYT

cdr3_length: 14
v_call: TRBV19
cdr3_aa: ASRPQQGATRAVAF

cdr3_length: 12
v_call: TRBV2
cdr3_aa: ASSPGQGLEEQY

cdr3_length: 13
v_call: TRBV6-1
cdr3_aa: AISRDKTYTGELF

cdr3_length: 12
v_call: TRBV19
cdr3_aa: ASRGQTSNQPQH

cdr3_length: 13
v_call: TRBV18
cdr3_aa: ASSETGVSNQPQH

cdr3_length: 13
v_call: TRBV7-2
cdr3_aa: ASSSHSSGGNEQF

cdr3_length: 13
v_call: TRBV6-1
cdr3_aa: ASSRTGYSNQPQH

cdr3_length: 15
v_call: TRBV18
cdr3_aa: ASAPRDPSSGANVLT

cdr3_length: 12
v_call: TRBV5-3
cdr3_aa: ARSLRRISYEQY

cdr3_length: 12
v_call: TRBV27
cdr3_aa: ASSSGTGTETQY

cdr3_length: 10
v_call: TRBV28
cdr3_aa: ASSLSGYEQY

cdr3_length: 12
v_call: TRBV5-4
cdr3_aa: ASSPTDRGTVLT

cdr3_length: 10
v_call: TRBV27
cdr3_aa: ATEDGTDTQY

cdr3_length: 12
v_call: TRBV27
cdr3_aa: ASSPLTSFGEQF